This TCR beta chain was observed in a study of OX40 agonist ivuxolimab in advanced cancers. Study-wide background: Patients were treated with ivuxolimab, an agonistic anti-OX40 (CD134) antibody. Patients treated during dose escalation were battling hepatocellular carcinoma, melanoma, renal cell or head and neck cancer. With a range of about 23 to 85, age averaged roughly 60 years, and about 82% were male.

General study results and limits: Relative to CD4+, CD8+ T cells held more expanded clones on average.

This clone was found a few times. Its antigen is undetermined. Sequencing was performed with immunoSEQ multiplex PCR; in TCRdb, only in-frame clones are kept and a portion is missing. The sample carries tens of thousands of clones, 84% recorded once. The sample was CD4+ or CD8+ T cells sorted from blood, taken in a trial of the OX40 agonist ivuxolimab. The clonotype was recovered from an adult with an advanced solid tumor such as melanoma, head and neck, liver or kidney cancer.

The chain's CDR3 is CASSLRDRAYEQYF. The DNA of the CDR3 is TGTGCCAGCAGCCTCCGGGACAGGGCGTACGAGCAGTACTTC. The chain joins TRBV9 to TRBJ2-7; 9 bases agree with TRBD1. The CDR3 has 14 amino acids. Germline CDR1 SGDLS, CDR2 YYNGEE. V lost 4 bases to trimming and J lost 4 bases; unmatched junction nucleotides: 6.